The clone carrying this TCR beta chain occurred a few times. The antigen is undetermined. Participants had chemo-refractory metastatic non-small-cell lung cancer and were treated with focal radiation plus ipilimumab CTLA-4 blockade. These data belong to a study of radiotherapy plus CTLA-4 blockade in lung cancer. Study-level information: Objective responses occurred in around 20% of patients; about 32% had disease control.

The trim removed 5 bases at V and 4 bases at J, leaving 10 bases unmatched. The CDR3 covers 15 residues. Germline CDR1 MNHEY, CDR2 SMNVEV (reference sequence). Sequenced by immunoSEQ multiplex PCR; TCRdb stores in-frame clones only, minus some. Here the sample spans roughly 32,000 clones, 70% to 80% being singletons. The study, taken as a whole, reports: Early clone dynamics of blood T cells, plus interferon-beta, reportedly predicted response best. TCR clones from tumors expanded in blood after radiotherapy plus ipilimumab.

The receptor's source is a human donor with non-small cell lung cancer that progressed on radiotherapy plus ipilimumab. The chain combines TRBV27 with TRBJ2-7; 8 positions agree with TRBD1. The sample was peripheral blood, taken from a patient treated with radiotherapy plus ipilimumab. CDR3 region: CASSVGSGGLYEQYF. The CDR3 DNA is TGTGCCAGCAGTGTCGGATCAGGGGGCCTTTACGAGCAGTACTTC.